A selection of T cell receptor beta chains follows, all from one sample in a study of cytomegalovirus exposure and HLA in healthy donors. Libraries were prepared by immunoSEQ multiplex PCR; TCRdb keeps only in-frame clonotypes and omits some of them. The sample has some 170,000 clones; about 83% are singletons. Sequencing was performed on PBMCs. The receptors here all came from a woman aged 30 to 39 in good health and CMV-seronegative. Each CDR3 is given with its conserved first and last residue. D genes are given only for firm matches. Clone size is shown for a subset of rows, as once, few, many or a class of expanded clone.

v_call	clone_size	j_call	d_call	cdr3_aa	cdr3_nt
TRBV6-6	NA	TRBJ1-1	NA	CASSYSKQGGTEAFF	TGTGCCAGCAGTTACTCGAAACAGGGTGGCACTGAAGCTTTCTTT
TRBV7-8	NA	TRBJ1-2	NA	CASSLTGTDGYTF	TGTGCCAGCAGCTTGACAGGCACTGATGGCTACACCTTC
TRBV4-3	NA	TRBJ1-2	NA	CASSQEGGGLNYGYTF	TGCGCCAGCAGCCAAGAAGGTGGAGGGCTTAACTATGGCTACACCTTC
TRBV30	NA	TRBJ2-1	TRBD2	CAWSREVEQFF	TGTGCCTGGAGTCGGGAGGTGGAGCAGTTCTTC
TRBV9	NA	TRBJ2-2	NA	CASSPGGEGGYRIGELFF	TGTGCCAGCAGCCCCGGTGGTGAGGGGGGGTACCGTATCGGGGAGCTGTTTTTT
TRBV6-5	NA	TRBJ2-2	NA	CASSYQGLDTGELFF	TGTGCCAGCAGTTACCAGGGGCTGGACACCGGGGAGCTGTTTTTT
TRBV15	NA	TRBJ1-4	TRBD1	CATSRAGTGAEKLFF	TGTGCCACCAGCAGAGCCGGGACAGGAGCTGAAAAACTGTTTTTT
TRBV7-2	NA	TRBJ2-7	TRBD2	CASSLGASGASYEQYF	TGTGCCAGCAGCTTAGGTGCTAGCGGGGCCTCCTACGAGCAGTACTTC
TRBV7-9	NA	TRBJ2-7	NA	CASSFGSRIGVSYEQYF	TGTGCCAGCAGCTTCGGCAGCCGAATAGGGGTTTCGTACGAGCAGTACTTC
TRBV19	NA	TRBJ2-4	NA	CASSISGVNIQYF	TGTGCCAGTAGTATATCGGGGGTAAACATTCAGTACTTC
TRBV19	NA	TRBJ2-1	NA	CASRGYNEQFF	TGTGCCTCCCGGGGGTACAATGAGCAGTTCTTC
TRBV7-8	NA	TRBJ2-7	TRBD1	CASSYRPDRVYEQYF	TGTGCCAGCAGCTATCGCCCGGACAGGGTGTACGAGCAGTACTTC
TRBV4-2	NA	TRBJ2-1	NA	CASSLQGGGTNEQFF	TGTGCCAGCAGCCTCCAAGGGGGGGGCACGAATGAGCAGTTCTTC
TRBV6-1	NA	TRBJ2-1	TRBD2	CASSLTSGPYNEQFF	TGTGCCAGCAGCCTTACTAGCGGACCCTACAATGAGCAGTTCTTC
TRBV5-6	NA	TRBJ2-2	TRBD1	CASSLGTGSITGELFF	TGTGCCAGCAGCTTGGGGACAGGCAGTATCACCGGGGAGCTGTTTTTT
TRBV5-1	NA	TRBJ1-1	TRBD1	CASSFDRGSEAFF	TGCGCCAGCAGCTTTGACAGGGGGTCTGAAGCTTTCTTT
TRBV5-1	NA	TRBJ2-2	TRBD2	CASSLELAGGSNTGELFF	TGCGCCAGCAGCTTAGAACTAGCGGGGGGATCGAACACCGGGGAGCTGTTTTTT
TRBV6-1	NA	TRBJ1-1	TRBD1	CASSERAWGQANTEAFF	TGTGCCAGCAGTGAACGTGCCTGGGGACAGGCGAACACTGAAGCTTTCTTT
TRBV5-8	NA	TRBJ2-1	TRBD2	CASSLLTSGYNEQFF	TGTGCCAGCAGCTTGTTGACTAGCGGGTACAATGAGCAGTTCTTC
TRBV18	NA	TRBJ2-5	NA	CASSPRSEETQYF	TGTGCCAGCTCACCCCGTTCAGAAGAGACCCAGTACTTC
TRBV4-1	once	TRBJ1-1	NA	CASSHPRGAEAFF	TGCGCCAGCAGCCACCCACGGGGTGCTGAAGCTTTCTTT
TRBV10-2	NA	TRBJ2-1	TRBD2	CASTNSGSSYNEQFF	TGCGCCAGCACCAATAGCGGGAGCTCCTACAATGAGCAGTTCTTC
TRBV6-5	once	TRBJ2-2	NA	CASSRTEPTGELFF	TGTGCCAGCAGTAGGACAGAGCCCACCGGGGAGCTGTTTTTT
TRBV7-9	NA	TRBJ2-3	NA	CASSLLRVTDTQYF	TGTGCCAGCAGCTTGCTCAGGGTCACAGATACGCAGTATTTT
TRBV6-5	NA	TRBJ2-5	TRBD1	CASSYWDRQETQYF	TGTGCCAGCAGTTATTGGGACAGACAAGAGACCCAGTACTTC
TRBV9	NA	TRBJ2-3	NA	CASSVASGGDTQYF	TGTGCCAGCAGCGTAGCCAGCGGAGGAGATACGCAGTATTTT
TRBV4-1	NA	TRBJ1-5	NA	CASSQEGGARSAQPQHF	TGCGCCAGCAGCCAAGAGGGGGGGGCACGTTCGGCTCAGCCCCAGCATTTT
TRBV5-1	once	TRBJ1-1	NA	CASSNFQGNTEAFF	TGCGCCAGCAGTAATTTTCAGGGGAACACTGAAGCTTTCTTT
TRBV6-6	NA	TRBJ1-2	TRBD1	CASTPQGAGYTF	TGTGCCAGCACCCCACAGGGGGCAGGCTACACCTTC
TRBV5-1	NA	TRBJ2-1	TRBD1	CASSLAGTAYNEQFF	TGCGCCAGCAGCTTGGCAGGGACAGCATACAATGAGCAGTTCTTC
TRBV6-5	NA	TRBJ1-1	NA	CASSAQGNTEAFF	TGTGCCAGCAGCGCTCAGGGGAACACTGAAGCTTTCTTT
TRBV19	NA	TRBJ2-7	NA	CASSPPGAYEQYF	TGTGCCAGTAGTCCCCCCGGGGCCTACGAGCAGTACTTC
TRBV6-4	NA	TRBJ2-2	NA	CASSASPGTGELFF	TGTGCCAGCAGTGCCTCACCGGGGACCGGGGAGCTGTTTTTT
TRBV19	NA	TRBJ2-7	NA	CASSLERDSSYEQYF	TGTGCCAGTAGTCTCGAGAGGGATAGCTCCTACGAGCAGTACTTC
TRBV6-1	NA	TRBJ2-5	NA	CASAGVGETQYF	TGTGCCAGCGCGGGTGTAGGAGAGACCCAGTACTTC
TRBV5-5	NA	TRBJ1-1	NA	CASRGPMNTEAFF	TGTGCCAGCAGGGGGCCCATGAACACTGAAGCTTTCTTT
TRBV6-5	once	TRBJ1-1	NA	CASSYSPEGAEAFF	TGTGCCAGCAGTTACTCTCCAGAAGGGGCTGAAGCTTTCTTT
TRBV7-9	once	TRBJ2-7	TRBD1	CASSSDDRGGLQEQYF	TGTGCCAGCAGCTCCGATGACAGGGGCGGATTACAAGAGCAGTACTTC
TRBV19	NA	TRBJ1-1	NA	CASSPDTLNTEAFF	TGTGCCAGTAGTCCGGACACCCTAAACACTGAAGCTTTCTTT
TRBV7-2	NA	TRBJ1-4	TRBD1	CASSLGQSNEKLFF	TGTGCCAGCAGCTTGGGACAGAGTAATGAAAAACTGTTTTTT
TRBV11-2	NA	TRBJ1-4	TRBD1	CASSLLGQGRNEKLFF	TGTGCCAGCAGCCTACTTGGACAGGGTCGAAATGAAAAACTGTTTTTT
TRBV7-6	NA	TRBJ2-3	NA	CASSPGGAPDSTDTQYF	TGTGCCAGCAGCCCCGGCGGAGCCCCAGACAGCACAGATACGCAGTATTTT
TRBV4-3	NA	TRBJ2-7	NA	CASSQGVSGYEQYF	TGCGCCAGCAGCCAAGGGGTTAGCGGCTACGAGCAGTACTTC
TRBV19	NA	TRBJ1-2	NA	CASSMAGKRNYGYTF	TGTGCCAGTAGTATGGCGGGCAAACGTAACTATGGCTACACCTTC
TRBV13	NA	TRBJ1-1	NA	CASSLSFAAVEEAFF	TGTGCCAGCAGCTTAAGTTTTGCGGCAGTGGAGGAAGCTTTCTTT
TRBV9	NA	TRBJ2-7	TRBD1	CASSAWTGGGEQYF	TGTGCCAGCAGCGCCTGGACAGGGGGCGGCGAGCAGTACTTC
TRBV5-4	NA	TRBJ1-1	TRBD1	CAITGAEQAFF	TGTGCCATCACAGGGGCTGAACAAGCTTTCTTT
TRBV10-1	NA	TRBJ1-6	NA	CASSEYTSWAGWWNSPLHF	TGCGCCAGCAGTGAGTATACTTCTTGGGCAGGGTGGTGGAATTCACCCCTCCACTTT
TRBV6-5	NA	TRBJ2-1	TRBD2	CAASANTGRDEQFF	TGTGCCGCCAGCGCCAACACGGGGAGGGATGAGCAGTTCTTC
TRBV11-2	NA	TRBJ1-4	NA	CASSLNGGEKLFF	TGTGCCAGCAGCTTAAACGGGGGTGAAAAACTGTTTTTT
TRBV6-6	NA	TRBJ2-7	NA	CASRQQGKAYEQYF	TGTGCCAGCAGACAACAGGGAAAGGCCTACGAGCAGTACTTC